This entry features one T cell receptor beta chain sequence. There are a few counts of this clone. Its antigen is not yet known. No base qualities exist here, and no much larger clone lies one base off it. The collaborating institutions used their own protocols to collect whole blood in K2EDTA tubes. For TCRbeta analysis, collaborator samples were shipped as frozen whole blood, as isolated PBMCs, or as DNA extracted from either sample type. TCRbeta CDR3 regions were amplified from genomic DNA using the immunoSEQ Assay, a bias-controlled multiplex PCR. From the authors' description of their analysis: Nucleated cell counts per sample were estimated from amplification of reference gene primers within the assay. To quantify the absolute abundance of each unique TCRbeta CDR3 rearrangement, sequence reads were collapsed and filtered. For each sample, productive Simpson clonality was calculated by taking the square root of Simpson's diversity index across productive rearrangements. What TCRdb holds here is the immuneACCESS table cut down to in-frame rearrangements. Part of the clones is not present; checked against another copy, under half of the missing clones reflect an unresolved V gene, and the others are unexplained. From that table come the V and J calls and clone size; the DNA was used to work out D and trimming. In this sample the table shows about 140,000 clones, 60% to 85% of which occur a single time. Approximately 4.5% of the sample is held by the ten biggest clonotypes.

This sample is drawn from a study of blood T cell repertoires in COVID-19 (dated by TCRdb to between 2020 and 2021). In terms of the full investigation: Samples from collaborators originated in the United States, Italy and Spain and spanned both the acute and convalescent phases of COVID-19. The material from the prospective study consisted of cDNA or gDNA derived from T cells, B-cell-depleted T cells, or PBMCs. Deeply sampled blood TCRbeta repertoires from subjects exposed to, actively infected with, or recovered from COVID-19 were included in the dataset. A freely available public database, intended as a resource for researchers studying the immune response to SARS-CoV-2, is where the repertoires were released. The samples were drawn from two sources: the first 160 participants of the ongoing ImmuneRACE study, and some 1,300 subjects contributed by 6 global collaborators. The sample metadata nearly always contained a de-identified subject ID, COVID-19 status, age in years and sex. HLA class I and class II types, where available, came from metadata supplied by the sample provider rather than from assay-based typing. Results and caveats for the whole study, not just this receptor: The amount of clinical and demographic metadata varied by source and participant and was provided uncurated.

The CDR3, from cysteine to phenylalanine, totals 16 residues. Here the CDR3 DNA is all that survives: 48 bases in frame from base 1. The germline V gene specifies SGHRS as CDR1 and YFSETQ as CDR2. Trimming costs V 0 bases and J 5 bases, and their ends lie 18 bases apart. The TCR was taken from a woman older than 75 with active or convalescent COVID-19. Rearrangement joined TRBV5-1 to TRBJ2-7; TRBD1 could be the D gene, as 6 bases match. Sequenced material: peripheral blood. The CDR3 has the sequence CASSLGTGTLYHEQYF. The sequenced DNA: TGCGCCAGCAGCTTGGGGACCGGGACACTCTACCACGAGCAGTACTTC.